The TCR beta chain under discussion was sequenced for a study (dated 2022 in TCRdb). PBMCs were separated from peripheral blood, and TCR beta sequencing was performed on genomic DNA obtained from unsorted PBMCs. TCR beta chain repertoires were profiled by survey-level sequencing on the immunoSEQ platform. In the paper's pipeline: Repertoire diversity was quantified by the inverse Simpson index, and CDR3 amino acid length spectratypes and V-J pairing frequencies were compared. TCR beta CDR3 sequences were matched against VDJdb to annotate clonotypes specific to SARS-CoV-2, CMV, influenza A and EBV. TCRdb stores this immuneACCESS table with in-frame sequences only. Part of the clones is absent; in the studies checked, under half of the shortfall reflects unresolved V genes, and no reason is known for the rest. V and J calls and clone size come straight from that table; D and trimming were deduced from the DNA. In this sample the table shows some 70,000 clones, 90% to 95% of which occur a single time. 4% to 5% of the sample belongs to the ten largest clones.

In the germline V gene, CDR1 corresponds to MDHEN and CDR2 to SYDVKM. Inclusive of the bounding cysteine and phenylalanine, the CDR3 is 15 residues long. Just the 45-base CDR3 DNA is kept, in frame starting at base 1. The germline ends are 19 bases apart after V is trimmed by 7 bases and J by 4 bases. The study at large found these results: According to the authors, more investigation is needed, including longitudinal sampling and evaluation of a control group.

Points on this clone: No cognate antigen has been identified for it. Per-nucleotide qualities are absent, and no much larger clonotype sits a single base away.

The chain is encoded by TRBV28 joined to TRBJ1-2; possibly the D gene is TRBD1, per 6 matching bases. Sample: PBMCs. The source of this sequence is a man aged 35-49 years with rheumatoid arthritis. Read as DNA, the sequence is TGTGCCAGCATCCACGGGGGGGCGTCGGTCTATGGCTACACCTTC. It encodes CASIHGGASVYGYTF.